The 3 T cell receptor beta chains given below trace back to one sample, sequenced in a study of T cell responses to AZD1222 COVID-19 vaccine. Sequenced by immunoSEQ multiplex PCR; TCRdb stores in-frame clones only, minus some. The sample carries about 160,000 clones, approximately 94% recorded once. The source was peripheral blood, collected 28 days after the second AZD1222 dose. These receptors were obtained from an adult who received the AZD1222 COVID-19 vaccine.

The chain joins TRBV29-1 to TRBJ2-7, with 7 bases fitting TRBD2. The V gene's germline CDR1 is SQVTM and CDR2 ANQGSEA. The CDR3 sequence is 12 residues long. Losses at the gene ends were 7 bases for V and 0 bases for J; bases not matched to a gene: 3. This CDR3 reads CSGGDYSYEQYF. CDR3 sequence (DNA): TGCAGCGGTGGGGACTACTCCTACGAGCAGTACTTC.

J is TRBJ2-1 and V is TRBV18, with 11 bases identical to TRBD2. V shed 5 bases, J shed 4 bases, and the junction held 7 bases outside the gene matches. The CDR3 spans 16 residues. The germline V gene has CDR1 KGHSH and CDR2 LQKENI. For the CDR3, the DNA is TGTGCCAGCTCAACAGGGACTAGCGGAAGTTACAATGAGCAGTTCTTC. This translates into CASSTGTSGSYNEQFF. The full variable domain, its missing parts supplied by reference TRBV18 and TRBJ2-1, is NAGVMQNPRHLVRRRGQEARLRCSPMKGHSHVYWYRQLPEEGLKFMVYLQKENIIDESGMPKERFSAEFPKEGPSILRIQQVVRGDSAAYFCASSTGTSGSYNEQFFGPGTRLTVL.

CDR3 loop: CASSLAGRGSEKLFF. For the CDR3, the DNA is TGCGCCAGCAGCTTGGCCGGGAGGGGCAGCGAAAAACTGTTTTTT. V usage is TRBV5-1 and J usage is TRBJ1-4; D might be TRBD1 (5 bases). The CDR3 length is 15 residues. The ends were cut back, 0 bases at V and 8 bases at J, with 14 bases in the middle. Germline values: CDR1 SGHRS, CDR2 YFSETQ. The entire variable domain, with the rest obtained from reference TRBV5-1 and TRBJ1-4, is as follows: KAGVTQTPRYLIKTRGQQVTLSCSPISGHRSVSWYQQTPGQGLQFLFEYFSETQRNKGNFPGRFSGRQFSNSRSEMNVSTLELGDSALYLCASSLAGRGSEKLFFGSGTQLSVL.